This entry lists 5 T cell receptor beta chains sequenced from one sample in a study of T cells in localized non-small cell lung cancer. Only in-frame clones appear in the TCRdb table, and some are missing; sequencing was by immunoSEQ multiplex PCR. The sample lists fewer than 90,000 clones; 84% were seen once. Sequencing was performed on peripheral blood, taken before any cancer treatment. Receptors were obtained from a man between 40 and 70 years old with stage I lung adenocarcinoma.

The chain joins TRBV12-5 to TRBJ2-7, with TRBD1 identical over 7 bases. The CDR3 extends over 16 amino acids. The junction had 7 bases not matched to a gene; V was cut back by 0 bases and J by 2 bases. Germline V gives CDR1 LGHNT, CDR2 FRNRAP. CDR3 nucleotide sequence: TGTGCTAGTGGTTTGGTCCCGGGACAGCCCCCCTACGAGCAGTACTTC. It specifies CASGLVPGQPPYEQYF.

The chain uses TRBV19 and TRBJ2-7; 8 nucleotides align to TRBD1. The germline V gene has CDR1 LNHDA and CDR2 SQIVND (reference sequence). V lost 5 bases and J lost 5; bases outside the gene matches: 14. The CDR3 is made up of 16 amino acids. The CDR3 coding sequence is TGTGCCAGTAGTGTGGGACAGGACGTTAAATTCCACGAGCAGTACTTC. Its protein is CASSVGQDVKFHEQYF.

The CDR3, as DNA: TGTGCCAGCAGCTTGGGACTAGCGGGGGGGCCGAGGACCGGGGAGCTGTTTTTT. Encoded protein: CASSLGLAGGPRTGELFF. The V gene is TRBV5-4, the J gene TRBJ2-2; 14 bases are a match to TRBD2. V shed 0 bases, J shed 5 bases, and the junction held 6 bases outside the gene matches. The CDR3 runs to 18 residues. CDR1 is SGHNT and CDR2 is YYREEE in the germline V gene (reference sequence). The full variable domain, with the rest looked up from reference TRBV5-4 and TRBJ2-2, is ETGVTQSPTHLIKTRGQQVTLRCSSQSGHNTVSWYQQALGQGPQFIFQYYREEENGRGNFPPRFSGLQFPNYSSELNVNALELDDSALYLCASSLGLAGGPRTGELFFGEGSRLTVL.

This chain joins TRBV14 and TRBJ2-7; weak D call: TRBD1 (5 bases). This CDR3 region has 15 residues. V lost 3 bases to trimming and J lost 2 bases, with 14 bases between them. The V gene's germline CDR1 is SGHDN and CDR2 FVKESK. The CDR3 protein is CASSQAGWGAYEQYF. The CDR3 nucleotides are TGTGCCAGCAGCCAGGCAGGGTGGGGCGCCTACGAGCAGTACTTC.

The rearrangement links TRBV29-1 to TRBJ2-7, with a possible D match to TRBD1 (5 bases). Germline V lookup: CDR1 SQVTM, CDR2 ANQGSEA. Deletions cut 1 base from V and 2 bases from J, with 9 bases between. The CDR3 has 13 residues. CDR3 DNA: TGCAGCGTTGAAGGCCAGGGCACCTACGAGCAGTACTTC. It codes for CSVEGQGTYEQYF.